The T cell receptor (beta chain) under discussion was sequenced for a study of radiotherapy plus CTLA-4 blockade in lung cancer. Across the study: Disease control was seen in approximately 31% of patients, objective responses in approximately 19%.

Assay: immunoSEQ multiplex PCR; the TCRdb copy retains only in-frame clones and omits some. The data hold 30,000 to 45,000 clones, with just under 75% observed a single time. The germline V and J ends were trimmed by 10 bases and 4 bases, with 11 bases remaining between them. The CDR3 extends over 13 amino acids. Germline lookup yields CDR1 ENHRY and CDR2 SYGVKD. This chain uses TRBV10-3 with TRBJ2-6, with D maybe TRBD1 (5 bases). The source of this sequence is a human donor with non-small cell lung cancer who had stable disease on radiotherapy plus ipilimumab. Source: peripheral blood, taken from a patient treated with radiotherapy plus ipilimumab. CDR3 DNA sequence: TGTGCCAACTCAGGGTCCGGGGCCAACGTCCTGACTTTC. Encoded protein: CANSGSGANVLTF.